This section outlines one TCR beta chain sequence together with its context. Each CDR3 protein is one row after TCRdb ran MiXCR on the reads. The table shows under 800,000 distinct CDR3 sequences, with 20% to 30% occurring only once. This specimen belongs to a study of T cell repertoires in cytomegalovirus infection. The germline CDR1 and CDR2 sequences are SNHLY and FYNNEI. There are 11 residues in the CDR3. Between the trimmed V and J ends, which lost 8 bases and 2 bases, there was a span of 7 bases. The rearrangement links TRBV2 to TRBJ2-7; a weak D match, TRBD1 (5 bases). The receptor was isolated from a human donor in good health (CMV status not recorded). Some clones in this sample may be carry-over from other donors' samples. What was sequenced was CD8+ T cells from PBMCs. DNA of the CDR3: TGTGCCAGCGACAGAACCTACGAGCAGTACTTC. Protein product: CASDRTYEQYF.